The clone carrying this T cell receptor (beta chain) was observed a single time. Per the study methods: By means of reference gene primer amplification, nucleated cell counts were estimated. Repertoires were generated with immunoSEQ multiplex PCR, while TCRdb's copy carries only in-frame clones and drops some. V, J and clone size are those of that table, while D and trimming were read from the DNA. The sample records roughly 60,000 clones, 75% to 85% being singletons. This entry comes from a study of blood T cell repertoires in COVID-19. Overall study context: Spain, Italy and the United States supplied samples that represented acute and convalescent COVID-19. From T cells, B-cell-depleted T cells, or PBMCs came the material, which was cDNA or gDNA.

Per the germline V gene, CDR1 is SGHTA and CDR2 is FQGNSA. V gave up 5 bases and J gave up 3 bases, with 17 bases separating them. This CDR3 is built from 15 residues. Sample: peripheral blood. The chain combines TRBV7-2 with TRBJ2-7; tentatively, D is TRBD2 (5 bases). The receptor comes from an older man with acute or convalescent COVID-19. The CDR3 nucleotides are TGTGCCAGCAGCCTACAAGAGGGAGTATACTACGAGCAGTACTTC. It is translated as CASSLQEGVYYEQYF.